A single TCR beta chain is shown here with its context. Ten or more counts support this clonotype. What this receptor recognizes is not known. Within one base of it there is no much larger clone, and no base qualities were kept. This sample is drawn from a study of blood T cells in healthy people across ages (dated by TCRdb to about 2015). In terms of the full investigation: Template switching captured roughly one uniquely barcoded TCR beta cDNA molecule per two T cells in model experiments. The donors were divided into four age groups: young (average around 17 years), middle-aged (almost 40), aged (roughly 60) and long-lived (82). Age-related changes in TCR beta repertoire diversity were measured in the study by deep sequencing normalized with unique cDNA molecular identifiers. To avoid experimental bias, donors of different ages were spread randomly across the sequencing lanes. Two additional independent replicas of 1 million unique cDNA reads from the same blood draw were analyzed for two donors (one aged 18 to 29 and one aged 80 or older).

Libraries came from 5' RACE. Sequencing took place on an Illumina HiSeq 2500. The second PCR ran for roughly 7 to 11 cycles and used a J-beta primer mix along with a sample-barcoded 5' primer. A unique molecular identifier was introduced onto each TCR beta cDNA molecule by a template-switch 5' adaptor carrying 12 random nucleotides. Each sample yielded at least 2.5 million CDR3-containing paired-end reads. First-strand cDNA synthesis was performed from all RNA using the Mint cDNA synthesis kit, with priming by a TRBC-specific oligonucleotide. Following uracil-DNA glycosylase treatment, all cDNA underwent a first 18-cycle PCR with the universal primers M1SS and BC2_uni_R. Per the original workflow: For normalization, 1 million high-quality reads were randomly selected from each sample, with every read carrying a distinct molecular identifier. Reads sharing molecular identifiers were discarded rather than binned into consensus sequences. CDR3 identification, clonotype clustering and error correction used MiTCR with a Q25 quality threshold and the strictest error-elimination algorithm. A nonparametric unseen species model with Euler transformation was used to estimate a lower bound on total TCR beta diversity. In TCRdb, the public reads were trimmed at Q25 with fastp and aligned with MiXCR, with productive beta chains retained. Duplicate CDR3 protein sequences are folded into a single record with the most common DNA and genes. Clone size and V and J calls follow TCRdb, not the original study. For this sample there are 250,000 to 300,000 distinct CDR3 sequences; 25% to 30% appear just once. The leading ten clones occupy over 25% of the sample.

General conclusions and limits of the study: As age increased, observed TCR beta diversity per million T cells dropped in a roughly linear way, and a significant reduction was already evident by age 40. Compared with the aged group, more naive CD4+ T cells, fewer expanded clones and increased TCR diversity were shown by the long-lived group, suggesting age selection. Bulk unsorted PBMC profiling prevented conclusive comparison of naive and antigen-experienced compartments. Observed TCR beta diversity correlated strongly with the percentage of naive T cells measured by flow cytometry. Estimates of total diversity from one million sequenced T cells were regarded as lower bounds and underestimates. Donor CMV infection status was unknown, potentially confounding age-related changes in expanded clonotypes.

Donors were a few dozen systemically healthy Caucasian individuals from Russia aged 6 to 90 years. Each donor gave 9 to 10 milliliters of peripheral blood, collected into EDTA-treated Vacutainer tubes. Ficoll-Paque density-gradient centrifugation was used to isolate PBMCs, with at least 7 million obtained per sample. Trizol reagent was used to extract total RNA from the PBMCs, yielding at least 6 micrograms per sample. For every donor, flow cytometry on a PBMC aliquot measured the percentage of naive CD45RAhigh/CD27high T cells. CDR1 and CDR2, looked up from the germline V gene, are LGHNA and YNFKEQ. The CDR3 measures 14 amino acids from cysteine to phenylalanine. Left in the record is the CDR3 DNA by itself, 42 bases read in frame from the first base. V is cut by 1 base and J by 2 bases, and the space between the germline ends is 8 bases.

The V and J segments used are TRBV4-2 and TRBJ2-5, with TRBD2 as a weak D call on 5 bases. The TCR originated in a woman in her sixties or seventies in good health. The sample taken for sequencing was blood. CDR3 sequence: CASSQAGGQETQYF. The DNA reads TGTGCCAGCAGCCAAGCAGGCGGGCAAGAGACCCAGTACTTC.